This T cell receptor (beta chain) was obtained from a study of response to subunit inactivated influenza vaccine. Study-level results: Each seasonal influenza vaccination, the authors suggested, recruits few new T cells.

A single record per CDR3 protein comes from TCRdb applying MiXCR to the RT-PCR reads. The sample holds 280,000 or so distinct CDR3 sequences; 20% to 25% are singletons and the top ten take about a tenth. This clonotype came up a few times. Its specificity is unknown. Trimming removed 3 bases at V and 3 bases at J, with 3 bases between. The CDR3 is 12 amino acids. The source was PBMCs from blood, collected about 20 months after vaccination. The V and J genes are TRBV12-3 or TRBV12-4 and TRBJ1-3, with no clear D. The TCR sequence derives from a man aged 45 to 75 who received an inactivated influenza vaccine. CDR3 DNA: TGTGCCAGCAGTTTCATTGGAAACACCATATATTTT. Its translation: CASSFIGNTIYF.